One sample yielded the 5 T cell receptor beta chains listed below, sequenced in a study of Ad26.COV2.S vaccination and SARS-CoV-2 variants. This table comes from immunoSEQ multiplex PCR, and its TCRdb copy is limited to in-frame clones, with some not included. Among 410,000 or so clones listed, about 90% were seen once. The treatment is: some 19 received Ad26.COV2.S at low or high dose, single or two shots; about 5 received placebo; per-sample allocation not given. Material that was analyzed had been drawn on day 63 after the first vaccine or placebo injection. The material sequenced was peripheral blood, taken in a trial of Ad26.COV2.S vaccine versus placebo. Source of these receptors: a person aged 18-65 years who received the Ad26.COV2.S COVID-19 vaccine or a placebo.

The rearrangement links TRBV24-1 to TRBJ2-5, with TRBD1 matching over 8 bases. In germline, CDR1 is KGHDR, CDR2 SFDVKD. V lost 6 bases to trimming and J lost 3 bases; unmatched junction nucleotides: 8. CDR3 length: 15 residues. The CDR3 DNA is TGTGCCACCAGTCGAGGCGGACAGGGTGAAGAGACCCAGTACTTC. It specifies CATSRGGQGEETQYF.

This chain links TRBV19 with TRBJ1-2; TRBD1 aligns across 8 bases. CDR1 is LNHDA and CDR2 is SQIVND in the germline V gene (reference sequence). The CDR3 is 15 residues long. J gave up 3 bases and V 3 bases, and 6 bases lay outside the gene matches. The CDR3 reads CASSIWAGGDYGYTF. The CDR3 nucleotides are TGTGCCAGTAGTATCTGGGCAGGGGGCGACTATGGCTACACCTTC.

This chain uses TRBV7-9 with TRBJ1-3; D remains ambiguous. Germline loops: CDR1 SEHNR, CDR2 FQNEAQ (reference sequence). The ends were cut back, 1 base at V and 8 bases at J, with 6 bases in the middle. CDR3 length equals 12 residues. CDR3 in amino acids: CASSLVGDTIYF. CDR3 in DNA: TGTGCCAGCAGCTTAGTCGGTGACACCATATATTTT.

J is TRBJ2-3 and V is TRBV10-3, with TRBD1 as a possible D gene (6 bases). With 4 bases removed from V and 1 base from J, the gap between germline ends came to 12 bases. This CDR3 region has 15 residues. The V gene's germline CDR1 is ENHRY and CDR2 SYGVKD. CDR3 sequence (DNA): TGTGCCATCAGTGTTGGGGGCGCGGGCACAGATACGCAGTATTTT. As protein: CAISVGGAGTDTQYF.

The J gene is TRBJ2-3, the V gene TRBV4-3; 8 bases align to TRBD2. V lost 0 bases to trimming and J lost 3 bases; unmatched junction nucleotides: 11. The CDR3 loop spans 18 amino acids. Germline V gene data show CDR1 as LGHNA and CDR2 as YSLEER. This chain's CDR3 is CASSQEVPGGRMTDTQYF. CDR3 DNA sequence: TGCGCCAGCAGCCAAGAGGTGCCGGGGGGGCGAATGACAGATACGCAGTATTTT.